This paragraph covers one T cell receptor beta chain sequence. What it binds is not known. The PCR contained 60 Vbeta and 13 Jbeta primers. Method: immunoSEQ multiplex PCR; TCRdb's copy keeps in-frame clones and lacks some. The sample lists under 300,000 clones; about 80% were seen once. The data were taken from a study of cytomegalovirus exposure and HLA in healthy donors. Germline-derived CDR1 and CDR2 are SGHTA and FQGTGA. CDR3 length equals 13 residues. Unmatched junction bases numbered 1, after V lost 2 bases and J lost 7 bases. Study-wide findings and caveats: An analysis was carried out later, and it reportedly showed fewer N-insertions in an Asian-associated ancestry cluster than the approximately 670-donor mean. What a later analysis showed was that several of the most significant clusters appeared linked to common viral pathogens.

The V call is TRBV7-3, the J call TRBJ2-1, with 8 bases lining up with TRBD1. The origin of this receptor is a woman aged 55-70 years in good health and CMV-seropositive. Sequencing was performed on PBMCs. The CDR3 is CASSLQGANEQFF. Here the CDR3 DNA reads TGTGCCAGCAGCTTACAGGGGGCAAATGAGCAGTTCTTC.